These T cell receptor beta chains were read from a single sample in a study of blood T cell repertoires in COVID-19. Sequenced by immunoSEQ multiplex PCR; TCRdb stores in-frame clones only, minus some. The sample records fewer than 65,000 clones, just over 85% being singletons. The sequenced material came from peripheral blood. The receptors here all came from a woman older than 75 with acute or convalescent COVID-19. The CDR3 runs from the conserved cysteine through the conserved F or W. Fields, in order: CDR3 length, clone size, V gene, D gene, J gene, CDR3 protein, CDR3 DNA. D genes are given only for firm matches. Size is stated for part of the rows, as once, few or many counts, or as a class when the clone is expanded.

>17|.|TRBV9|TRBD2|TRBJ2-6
CASSVGLAGAGANVLTF
TGTGCCAGCAGCGTAGGATTAGCGGGAGCTGGGGCCAACGTCCTGACTTTC
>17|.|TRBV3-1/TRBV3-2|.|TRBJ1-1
CASSQDTNREPFAEAFF
TGTGCCAGCAGCCAAGATACCAACAGGGAACCTTTTGCTGAAGCTTTCTTT
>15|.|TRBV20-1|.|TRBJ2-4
CSASEVWRAKNIQYF
TGCAGTGCTAGTGAAGTTTGGAGAGCCAAAAACATTCAGTACTTC
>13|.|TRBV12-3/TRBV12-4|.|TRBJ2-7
CASSFLSSYEQYF
TGTGCCAGCAGTTTTTTGAGCTCCTACGAGCAGTACTTC
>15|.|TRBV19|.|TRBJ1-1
CASSSLPGRNTEAFF
TGTGCCAGTAGTTCCCTCCCGGGGAGGAACACTGAAGCTTTCTTT
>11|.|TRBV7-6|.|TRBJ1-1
CASSRRTEAFF
TGTGCCAGCAGCAGGAGGACTGAAGCTTTCTTT
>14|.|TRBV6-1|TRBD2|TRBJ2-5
CASSEGTSLETQYF
TGTGCCAGCAGTGAGGGGACTAGTCTGGAGACCCAGTACTTC
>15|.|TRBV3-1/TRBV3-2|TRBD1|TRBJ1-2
CASSTRDRGFYGYTF
TGTGCCAGCAGCACCCGGGACAGGGGCTTTTATGGCTACACCTTC
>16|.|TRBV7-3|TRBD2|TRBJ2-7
CASSQNPGLASYEQYF
TGTGCCAGCAGCCAAAATCCGGGACTAGCTTCCTACGAGCAGTACTTC
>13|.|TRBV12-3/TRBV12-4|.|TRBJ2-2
CASSFQYTGELFF
TGTGCCAGCAGTTTCCAATACACCGGGGAGCTGTTTTTT
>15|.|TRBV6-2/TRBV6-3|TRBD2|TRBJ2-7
CASSYGLAGVAEQYF
TGTGCCAGCAGTTACGGACTAGCGGGGGTGGCCGAGCAGTACTTC
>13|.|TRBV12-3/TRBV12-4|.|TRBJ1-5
CASSFHPNQPQHF
TGTGCCAGCAGTTTTCATCCAAATCAGCCCCAGCATTTT
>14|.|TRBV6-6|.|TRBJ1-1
CASRDKNLNTEAFF
TGTGCCAGCCGCGACAAAAACTTGAACACTGAAGCTTTCTTT
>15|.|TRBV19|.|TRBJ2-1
CASSILGVSYNEQFF
TGTGCCAGTAGTATTCTCGGGGTTTCCTACAATGAGCAGTTCTTC
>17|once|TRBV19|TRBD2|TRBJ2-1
CASQGFSGRAAQNEQFF
TGTGCCAGCCAAGGGTTTAGCGGGAGGGCGGCCCAGAATGAGCAGTTCTTC
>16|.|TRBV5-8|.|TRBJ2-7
CASSSPEGVGTYEQYF
TGTGCCAGCAGCTCCCCCGAGGGGGTAGGAACCTACGAGCAGTACTTC
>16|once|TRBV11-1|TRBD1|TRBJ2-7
CASSLAWDRDGYEQYF
TGTGCCAGCAGCTTAGCGTGGGACAGGGACGGCTACGAGCAGTACTTC
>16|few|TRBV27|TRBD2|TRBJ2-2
CASRGGLAGVSGELFF
TGTGCCAGCAGGGGGGGACTAGCGGGAGTCTCCGGGGAGCTGTTTTTT
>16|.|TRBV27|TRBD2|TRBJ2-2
CASSPKPGLAPGELFF
TGTGCCAGCAGCCCGAAACCGGGACTAGCGCCCGGGGAGCTGTTTTTT
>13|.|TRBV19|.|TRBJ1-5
CASSSQGIQPQHF
TGTGCCAGTAGTTCCCAGGGGATTCAGCCCCAGCATTTT
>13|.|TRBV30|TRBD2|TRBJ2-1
CAWTSGSHNEQFF
TGTGCCTGGACTAGCGGGAGCCACAATGAGCAGTTCTTC
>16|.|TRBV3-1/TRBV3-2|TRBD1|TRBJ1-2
CASSQGLADRGWGYTF
TGTGCCAGCAGCCAAGGCCTCGCTGACAGGGGCTGGGGCTACACCTTC
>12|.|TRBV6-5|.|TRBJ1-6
CASSIGGGSLHF
TGTGCCAGCAGTATCGGGGGTGGGTCCCTCCACTTT
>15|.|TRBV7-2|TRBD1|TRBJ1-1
CASRPRTGANTEAFF
TGTGCCAGCAGACCTCGGACAGGGGCGAACACTGAAGCTTTCTTT
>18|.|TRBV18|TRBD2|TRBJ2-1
CASSPGSERGSGYGEQFF
TGTGCCAGCTCCCCCGGGAGCGAGCGGGGGTCCGGGTATGGTGAGCAGTTCTTC
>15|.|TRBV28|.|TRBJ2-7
CASSPLGGRSYEQYF
TGTGCCAGCAGCCCCCTGGGGGGAAGGTCCTACGAGCAGTACTTC
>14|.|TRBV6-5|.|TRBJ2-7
CASRFGGSSYEQYF
TGTGCCAGCAGGTTCGGGGGAAGCTCCTACGAGCAGTACTTC
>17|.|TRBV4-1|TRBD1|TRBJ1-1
CASSEGTGGMVNTEAFF
TGCGCCAGCAGCGAAGGGACAGGGGGCATGGTGAACACTGAAGCTTTCTTT
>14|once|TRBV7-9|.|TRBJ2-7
CASSTGAQGDEQYF
TGTGCCAGCAGCACCGGCGCACAGGGTGACGAGCAGTACTTC
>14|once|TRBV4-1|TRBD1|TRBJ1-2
CASSQARDREGYTF
TGCGCCAGCAGCCAAGCCCGGGACAGGGAGGGCTACACCTTC
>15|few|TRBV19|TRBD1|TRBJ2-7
CASRPGTGGQYEQYF
TGTGCCAGTAGGCCCGGGACAGGGGGTCAATACGAGCAGTACTTC
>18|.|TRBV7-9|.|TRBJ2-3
CASRTGGLTGRGTDTQYF
TGTGCCAGCAGAACCGGGGGGCTCACAGGGAGGGGCACAGATACGCAGTATTTT
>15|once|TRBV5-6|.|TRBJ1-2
CASSPWSRGGGGYTF
TGTGCCAGCAGCCCCTGGTCGAGGGGGGGTGGCGGCTACACCTTC
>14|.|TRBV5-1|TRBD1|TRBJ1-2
CASSPGQGTNGYTF
TGCGCCAGCAGCCCAGGACAGGGGACCAATGGCTACACCTTC
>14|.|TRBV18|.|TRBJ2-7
CASSPNREAYEQYF
TGTGCCAGCTCACCAAACAGGGAAGCCTACGAGCAGTACTTC
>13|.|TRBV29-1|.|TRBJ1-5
CSVVSGGNQPQHF
TGCAGCGTTGTGTCAGGGGGCAATCAGCCCCAGCATTTT
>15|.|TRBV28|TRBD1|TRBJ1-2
CASTEHTRGRGGYTF
TGTGCCAGCACCGAACACACCAGGGGGCGCGGAGGCTACACCTTC
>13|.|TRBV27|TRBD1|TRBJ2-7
CASSPTHGQGKYF
TGTGCCAGCAGTCCTACTCACGGACAGGGGAAATACTTC
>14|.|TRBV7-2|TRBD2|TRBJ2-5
CASSPQRGQETQYF
TGTGCCAGCAGCCCACAGCGGGGTCAAGAGACCCAGTACTTC
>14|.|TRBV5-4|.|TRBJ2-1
CASSLNTGPNEQFF
TGTGCCAGCAGCTTGAATACAGGGCCCAATGAGCAGTTCTTC
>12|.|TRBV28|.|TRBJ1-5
CASSPQGQPQHF
TGTGCCAGCAGTCCCCAGGGACAGCCCCAGCATTTT
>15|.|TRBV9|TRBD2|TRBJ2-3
CASSVTSGRADTQYF
TGTGCCAGCAGCGTAACTAGCGGGAGGGCAGATACGCAGTATTTT
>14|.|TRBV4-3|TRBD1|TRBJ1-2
CASSPQRTGYGYTF
TGCGCCAGCAGCCCACAACGGACAGGTTATGGCTACACCTTC
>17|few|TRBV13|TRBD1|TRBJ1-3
CASSIMKQGSQGNTIYF
TGTGCCAGCAGCATCATGAAACAGGGGTCGCAGGGAAACACCATATATTTT
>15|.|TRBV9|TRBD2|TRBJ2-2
CASSAGLPNTGELFF
TGTGCCAGCAGCGCGGGACTACCGAACACCGGGGAGCTGTTTTTT
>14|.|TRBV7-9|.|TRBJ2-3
CASRAPLRTDTQYF
TGTGCCAGCAGAGCCCCACTGAGGACAGATACGCAGTATTTT
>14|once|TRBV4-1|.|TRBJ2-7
CASSQDAGGYEQYF
TGCGCCAGCAGCCAAGATGCTGGCGGATACGAGCAGTACTTC
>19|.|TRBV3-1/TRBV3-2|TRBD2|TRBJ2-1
CASSQDQASGRRSYNEQFF
TGTGCCAGCAGCCAAGATCAAGCTAGCGGGAGACGTTCCTACAATGAGCAGTTCTTC
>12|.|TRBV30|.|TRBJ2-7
CAFSTTGYEQYF
TGTGCCTTTTCAACGACGGGCTACGAGCAGTACTTC
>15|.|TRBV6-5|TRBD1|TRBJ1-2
CASSSQDRGLEGYTF
TGTGCCAGCAGTTCCCAGGACAGGGGGCTGGAGGGCTACACCTTC
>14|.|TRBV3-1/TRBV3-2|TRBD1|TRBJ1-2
CASSQWDRRYGYTF
TGTGCCAGCAGCCAATGGGACAGGCGGTATGGCTACACCTTC
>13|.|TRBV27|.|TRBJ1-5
CAGGDWRDQPQHF
TGTGCCGGGGGGGATTGGAGGGATCAGCCCCAGCATTTT
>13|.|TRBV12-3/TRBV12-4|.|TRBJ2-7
CASSLGRGREQYF
TGTGCCAGCAGTTTGGGCAGGGGAAGAGAGCAGTACTTC